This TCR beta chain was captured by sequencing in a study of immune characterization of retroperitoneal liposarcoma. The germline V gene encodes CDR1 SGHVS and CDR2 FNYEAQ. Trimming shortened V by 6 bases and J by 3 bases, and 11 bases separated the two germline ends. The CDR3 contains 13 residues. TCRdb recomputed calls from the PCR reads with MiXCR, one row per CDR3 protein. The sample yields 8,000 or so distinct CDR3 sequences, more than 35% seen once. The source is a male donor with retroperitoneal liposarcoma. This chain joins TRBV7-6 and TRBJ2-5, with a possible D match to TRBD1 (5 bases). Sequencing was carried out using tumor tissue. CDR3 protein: CASRPDREETQYF. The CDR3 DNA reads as TGTGCCAGCAGGCCAGACAGAGAAGAGACCCAGTACTTC.